The subject of this entry is one T cell receptor (beta chain). What this receptor recognizes is not known. No per-base quality is available; no much larger clone lies one base away. TCRbeta CDR3 regions were amplified from genomic DNA using the immunoSEQ Assay, a bias-controlled multiplex PCR. The published analysis was carried out like this. Within the assay, amplification of reference gene primers was used to estimate how many nucleated cells each sample contained. Sequence reads were collapsed and filtered to measure the absolute abundance of every unique TCRbeta CDR3 rearrangement. For each sample, productive Simpson clonality was calculated by taking the square root of Simpson's diversity index across productive rearrangements. TCRdb provides this immuneACCESS table in a form limited to in-frame rearrangements. Some clones are lacking; in checked studies, under half of them reflect an unresolved V gene, and why the rest are absent is not known. V and J calls and clone size are those listed in that table; D and trimming were worked out from the DNA. In this sample the table shows roughly 51,000 clones, around 87% of which occur a single time. The ten top clones hold 5.5% to 7.5% of the sample.

The V end loses 6 bases and the J end loses 6 bases, and a stretch of 14 bases separates them. Measured from the cysteine to the phenylalanine, the CDR3 is 13 residues long. Only the CDR3 DNA stays, 39 bases, in frame from base 1. Whole blood was collected in K2EDTA tubes by collaborating institutions according to the institutions' own protocols. For TCRbeta analysis, collaborators shipped samples as frozen whole blood, isolated PBMCs, or DNA extracted from either of those sample types. The entry originates in a study of blood T cell repertoires in COVID-19 (dated by TCRdb to the early 2020s). The study in broad terms: Samples covering the acute and convalescent phases of COVID-19 were provided by collaborators in the United States, Italy and Spain. Subjects who had been exposed to COVID-19, were actively infected with it, or had recovered from it provided the deeply sampled blood TCRbeta repertoires that made up the dataset. A freely available public database, intended as a resource for researchers studying the immune response to SARS-CoV-2, is where the repertoires were released. The prospective study material was composed of cDNA or gDNA derived from T cells, B-cell-depleted T cells, or PBMCs. A de-identified subject ID, COVID-19 status, age in years and sex were almost always included in the sample metadata. HLA class I and class II types, where available, came from metadata supplied by the sample provider rather than from assay-based typing. The samples were drawn from the first 160 participants of the ongoing ImmuneRACE study and from some 1,300 subjects provided by 6 global collaborators.

Results and caveats for the whole study, not just this receptor: Clinical and demographic metadata were provided uncurated, with the amount varying by source and participant.

What was sequenced was peripheral blood. The rearrangement combines TRBV12-3 or TRBV12-4 with TRBJ1-2; the D gene lacks a confident call. This clonotype originated in a man aged 45-65 years with active COVID-19. The CDR3 protein sequence reads: CASSSPEGNGYTF. The nucleotides read TGTGCCAGCAGCTCCCCGGAGGGAAATGGCTACACCTTC.